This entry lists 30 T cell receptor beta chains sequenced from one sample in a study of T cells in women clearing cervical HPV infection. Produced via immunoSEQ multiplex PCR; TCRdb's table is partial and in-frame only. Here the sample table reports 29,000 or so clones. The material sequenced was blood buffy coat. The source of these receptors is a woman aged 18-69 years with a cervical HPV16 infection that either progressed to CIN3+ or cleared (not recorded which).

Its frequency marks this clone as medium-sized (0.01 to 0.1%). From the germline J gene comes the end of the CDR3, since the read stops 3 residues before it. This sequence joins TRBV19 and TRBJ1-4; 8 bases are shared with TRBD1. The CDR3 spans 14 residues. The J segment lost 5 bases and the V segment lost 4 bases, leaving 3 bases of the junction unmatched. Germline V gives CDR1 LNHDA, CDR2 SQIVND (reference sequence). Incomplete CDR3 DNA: TGTGCCAGTAGTACCGGGACAGGAAATGAAAAA. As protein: CASSTGTGNEK. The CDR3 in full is CASSTGTGNEKLFF.

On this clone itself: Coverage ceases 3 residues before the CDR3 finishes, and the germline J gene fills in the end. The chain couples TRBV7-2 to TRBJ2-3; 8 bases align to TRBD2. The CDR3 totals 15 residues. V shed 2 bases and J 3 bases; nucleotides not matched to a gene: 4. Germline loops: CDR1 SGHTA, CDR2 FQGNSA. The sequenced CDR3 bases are TGTGCCAGCAGCTTAACCCGACTAGCGACAGATACG. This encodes CASSLTRLATDT. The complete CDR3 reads CASSLTRLATDTQYF.

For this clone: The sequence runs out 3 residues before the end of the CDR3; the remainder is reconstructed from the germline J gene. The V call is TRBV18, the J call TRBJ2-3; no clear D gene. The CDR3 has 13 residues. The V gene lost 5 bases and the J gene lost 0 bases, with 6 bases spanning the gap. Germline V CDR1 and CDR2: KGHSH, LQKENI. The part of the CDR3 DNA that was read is TGTGCCAGCTCATCCACTAGCACAGATACG. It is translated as CASSSTSTDT. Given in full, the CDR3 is CASSSTSTDTQYF.

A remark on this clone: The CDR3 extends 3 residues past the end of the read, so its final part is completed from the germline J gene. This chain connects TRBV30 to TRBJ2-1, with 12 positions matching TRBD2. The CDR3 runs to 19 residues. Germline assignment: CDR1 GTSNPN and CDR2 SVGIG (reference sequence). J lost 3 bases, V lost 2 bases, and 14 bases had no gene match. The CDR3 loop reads CAWSRRGLAGRWGYNEQFF. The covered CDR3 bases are TGTGCCTGGAGTCGTCGTGGACTAGCGGGGAGGTGGGGCTACAATGAG.

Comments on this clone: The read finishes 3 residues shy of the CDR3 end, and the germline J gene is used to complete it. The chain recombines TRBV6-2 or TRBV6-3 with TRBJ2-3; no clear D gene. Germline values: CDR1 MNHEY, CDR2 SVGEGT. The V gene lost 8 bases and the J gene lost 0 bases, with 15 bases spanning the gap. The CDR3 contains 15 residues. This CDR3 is CASESGTSSTDTQYF. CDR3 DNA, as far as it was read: TGTGCCAGCGAGTCAGGTACCTCTAGCACAGATACG.

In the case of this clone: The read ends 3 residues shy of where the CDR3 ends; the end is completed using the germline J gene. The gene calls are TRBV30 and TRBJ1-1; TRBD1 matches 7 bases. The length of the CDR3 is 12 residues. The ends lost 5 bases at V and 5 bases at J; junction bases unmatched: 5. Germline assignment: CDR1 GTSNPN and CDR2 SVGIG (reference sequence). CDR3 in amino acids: CAWDRVGTEAFF. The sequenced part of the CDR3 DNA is TGTGCCTGGGACAGGGTGGGGACTGAA.

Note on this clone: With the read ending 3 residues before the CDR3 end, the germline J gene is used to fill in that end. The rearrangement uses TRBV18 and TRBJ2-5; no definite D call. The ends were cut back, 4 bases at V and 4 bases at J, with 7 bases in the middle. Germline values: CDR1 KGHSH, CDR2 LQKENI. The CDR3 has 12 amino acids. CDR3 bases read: TGTGCCAGCTCACAGCGAGTAGAGACC. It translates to CASSQRVET. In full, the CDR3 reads CASSQRVETQYF.

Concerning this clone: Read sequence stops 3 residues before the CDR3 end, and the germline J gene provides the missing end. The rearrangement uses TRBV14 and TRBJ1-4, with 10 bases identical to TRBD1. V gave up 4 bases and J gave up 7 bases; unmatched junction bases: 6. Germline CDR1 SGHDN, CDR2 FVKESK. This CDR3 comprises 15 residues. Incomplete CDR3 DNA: TGTGCCAGCAGCCGGACAGACAGGGGGCGTGAAAAA. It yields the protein CASSRTDRGREK. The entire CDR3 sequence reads CASSRTDRGREKLFF. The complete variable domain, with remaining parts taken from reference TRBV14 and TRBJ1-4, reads EAGVTQFPSHSVIEKGQTVTLRCDPISGHDNLYWYRRVMGKEIKFLLHFVKESKQDESGMPNNRFLAERTGGTYSTLKVQPAELEDSGVYFCASSRTDRGREKLFFGSGTQLSVL.

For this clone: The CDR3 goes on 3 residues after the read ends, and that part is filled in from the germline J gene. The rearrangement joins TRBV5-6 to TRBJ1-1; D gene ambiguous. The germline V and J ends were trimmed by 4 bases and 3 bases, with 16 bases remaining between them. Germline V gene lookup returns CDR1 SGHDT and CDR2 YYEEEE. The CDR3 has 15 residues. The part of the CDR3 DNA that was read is TGTGCCAGCAGCGCAGGTCTCCGAGGCGACACTGAA. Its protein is CASSAGLRGDTE. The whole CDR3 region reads CASSAGLRGDTEAFF. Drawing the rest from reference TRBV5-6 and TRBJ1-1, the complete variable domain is DAGVTQSPTHLIKTRGQQVTLRCSPKSGHDTVSWYQQALGQGPQFIFQYYEEEERQRGNFPDRFSGHQFPNYSSELNVNALLLGDSALYLCASSAGLRGDTEAFFGQGTRLTVV.

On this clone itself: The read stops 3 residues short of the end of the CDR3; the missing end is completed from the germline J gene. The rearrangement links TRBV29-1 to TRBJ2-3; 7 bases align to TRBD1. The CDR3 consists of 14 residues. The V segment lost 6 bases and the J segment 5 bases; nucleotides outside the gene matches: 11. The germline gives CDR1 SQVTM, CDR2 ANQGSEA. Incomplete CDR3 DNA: TGCAGCGTAGCAGCGGCAGGGGGTGTAGATACG. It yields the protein CSVAAAGGVDT. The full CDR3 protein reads CSVAAAGGVDTQYF.

The CDR3 reads CASSQDLLGGYTF. The CDR3 bases that were read are TGTGCCAGCAGCCAAGATCTTCTAGGTGGC. V usage is TRBV4-2 and J usage is TRBJ1-2; D is unresolved. The read finishes 3 residues shy of the CDR3 end, and the germline J gene is used to complete it. Trimming cost V 0 bases and J 7 bases, with 9 bases left between them. In germline, CDR1 is LGHNA, CDR2 YNFKEQ. The CDR3 totals 13 residues.

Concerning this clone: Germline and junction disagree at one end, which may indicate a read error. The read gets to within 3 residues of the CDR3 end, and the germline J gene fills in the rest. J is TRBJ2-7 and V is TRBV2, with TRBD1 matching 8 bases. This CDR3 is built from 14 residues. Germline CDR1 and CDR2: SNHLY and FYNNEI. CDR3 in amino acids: CASSGQGLSDEQYF. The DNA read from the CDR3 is TGTGCCAGCAGCGGACAGGGTCTCTCCGACGAG.

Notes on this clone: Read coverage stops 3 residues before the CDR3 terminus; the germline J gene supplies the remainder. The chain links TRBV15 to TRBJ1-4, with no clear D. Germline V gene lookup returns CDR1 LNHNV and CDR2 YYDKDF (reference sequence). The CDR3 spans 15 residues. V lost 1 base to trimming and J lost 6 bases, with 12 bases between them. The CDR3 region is CATSRGGRADEKLFF. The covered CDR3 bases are TGTGCCACCAGCAGAGGAGGTCGTGCAGATGAAAAA.

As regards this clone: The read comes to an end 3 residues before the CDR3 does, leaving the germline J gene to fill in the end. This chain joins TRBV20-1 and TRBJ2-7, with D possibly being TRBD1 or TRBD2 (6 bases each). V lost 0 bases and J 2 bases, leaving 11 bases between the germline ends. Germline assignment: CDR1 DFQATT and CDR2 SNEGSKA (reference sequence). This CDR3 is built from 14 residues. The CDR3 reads CSAREMEGAYEQYF. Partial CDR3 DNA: TGCAGTGCTAGAGAGATGGAGGGGGCCTACGAG.

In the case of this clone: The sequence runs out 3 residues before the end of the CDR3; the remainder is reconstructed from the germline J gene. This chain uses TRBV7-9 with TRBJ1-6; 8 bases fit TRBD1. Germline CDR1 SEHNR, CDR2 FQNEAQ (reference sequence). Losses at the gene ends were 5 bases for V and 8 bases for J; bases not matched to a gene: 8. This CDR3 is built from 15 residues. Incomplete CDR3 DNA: TGTGCCAGCAGCGGCCGGACAGGGTCGTATTCACCC. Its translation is CASSGRTGSYSP. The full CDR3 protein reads CASSGRTGSYSPLHF.

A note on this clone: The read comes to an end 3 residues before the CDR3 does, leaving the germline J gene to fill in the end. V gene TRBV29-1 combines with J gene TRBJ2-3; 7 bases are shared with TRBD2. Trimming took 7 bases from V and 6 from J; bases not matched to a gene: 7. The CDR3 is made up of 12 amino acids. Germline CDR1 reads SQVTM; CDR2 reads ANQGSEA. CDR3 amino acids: CSAEQAGDTQYF. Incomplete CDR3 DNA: TGCAGCGCAGAACAAGCGGGGGATACG.

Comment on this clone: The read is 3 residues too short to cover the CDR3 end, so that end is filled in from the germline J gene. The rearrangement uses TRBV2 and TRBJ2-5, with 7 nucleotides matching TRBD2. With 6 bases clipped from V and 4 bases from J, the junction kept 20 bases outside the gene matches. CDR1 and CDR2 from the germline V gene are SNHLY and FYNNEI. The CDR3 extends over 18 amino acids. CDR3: CASRYSSMGTISPETQYF. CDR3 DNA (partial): TGTGCCAGCAGATACTCCTCAATGGGGACTATCTCCCCAGAGACC.

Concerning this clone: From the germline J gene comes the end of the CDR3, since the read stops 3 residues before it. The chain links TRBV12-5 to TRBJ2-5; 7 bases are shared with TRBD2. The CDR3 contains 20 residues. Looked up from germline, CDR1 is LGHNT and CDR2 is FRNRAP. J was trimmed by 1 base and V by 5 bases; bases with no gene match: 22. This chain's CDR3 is CASGAPITGRESRSQETQYF. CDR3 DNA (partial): TGTGCTAGTGGTGCCCCTATAACTGGGCGGGAGAGCCGATCCCAAGAGACC.

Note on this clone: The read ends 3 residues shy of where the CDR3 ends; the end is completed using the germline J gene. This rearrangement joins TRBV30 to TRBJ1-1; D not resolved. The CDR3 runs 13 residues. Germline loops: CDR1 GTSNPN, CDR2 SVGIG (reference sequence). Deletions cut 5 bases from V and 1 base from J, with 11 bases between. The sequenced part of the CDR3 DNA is TGTGCCTGGTCGTATAACTCGAACACTGAA. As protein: CAWSYNSNTE. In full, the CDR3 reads CAWSYNSNTEAFF.

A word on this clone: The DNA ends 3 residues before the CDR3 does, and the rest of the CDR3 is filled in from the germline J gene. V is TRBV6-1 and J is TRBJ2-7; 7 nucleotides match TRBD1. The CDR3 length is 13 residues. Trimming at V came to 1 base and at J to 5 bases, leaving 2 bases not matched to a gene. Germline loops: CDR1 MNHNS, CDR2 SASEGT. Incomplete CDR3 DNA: TGTGCCAGCAGTGAAGTGGGGACAGACGAG. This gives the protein CASSEVGTDE. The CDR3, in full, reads CASSEVGTDEQYF.

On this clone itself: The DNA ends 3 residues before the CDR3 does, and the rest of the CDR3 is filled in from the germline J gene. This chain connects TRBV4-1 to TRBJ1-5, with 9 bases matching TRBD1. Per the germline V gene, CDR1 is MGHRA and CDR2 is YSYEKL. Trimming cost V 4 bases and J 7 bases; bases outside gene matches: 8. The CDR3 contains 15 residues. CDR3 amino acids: CASSRTGGVRQPQHF. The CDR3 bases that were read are TGCGCCAGCAGCCGAACAGGGGGCGTAAGGCAGCCC.

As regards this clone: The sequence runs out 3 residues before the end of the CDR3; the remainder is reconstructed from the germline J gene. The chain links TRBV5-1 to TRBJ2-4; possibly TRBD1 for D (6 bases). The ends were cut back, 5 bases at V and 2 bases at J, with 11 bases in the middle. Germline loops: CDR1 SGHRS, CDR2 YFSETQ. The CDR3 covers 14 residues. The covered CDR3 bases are TGCGCCAGCAGGATACAGGGCCCCAAAAACATT. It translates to CASRIQGPKNI. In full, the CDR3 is CASRIQGPKNIQYF. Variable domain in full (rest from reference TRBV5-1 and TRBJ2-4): KAGVTQTPRYLIKTRGQQVTLSCSPISGHRSVSWYQQTPGQGLQFLFEYFSETQRNKGNFPGRFSGRQFSNSRSEMNVSTLELGDSALYLCASRIQGPKNIQYFGAGTRLSVL.

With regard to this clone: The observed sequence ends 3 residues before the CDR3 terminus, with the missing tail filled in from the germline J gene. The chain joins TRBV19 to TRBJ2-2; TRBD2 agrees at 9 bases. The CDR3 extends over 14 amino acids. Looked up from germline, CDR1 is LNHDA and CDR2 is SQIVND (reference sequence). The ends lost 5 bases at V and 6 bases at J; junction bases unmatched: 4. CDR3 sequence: CASSLGLASGELFF. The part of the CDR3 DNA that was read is TGTGCCAGTAGTCTGGGACTAGCATCCGGGGAG.

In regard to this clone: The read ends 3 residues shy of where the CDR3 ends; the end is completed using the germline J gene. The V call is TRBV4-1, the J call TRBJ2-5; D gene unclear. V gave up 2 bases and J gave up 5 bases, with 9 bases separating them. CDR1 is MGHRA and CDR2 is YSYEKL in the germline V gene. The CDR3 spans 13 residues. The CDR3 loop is CASSQNNPETQYF. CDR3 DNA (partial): TGCGCCAGCAGCCAAAACAACCCCGAGACC.

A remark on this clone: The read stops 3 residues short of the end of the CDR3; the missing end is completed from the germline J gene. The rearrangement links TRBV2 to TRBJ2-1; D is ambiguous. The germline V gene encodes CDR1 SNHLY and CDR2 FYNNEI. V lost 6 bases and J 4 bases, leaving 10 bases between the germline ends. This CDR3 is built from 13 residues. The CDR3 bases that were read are TGTGCCAGCAGCCAGGAGCCGTACAATGAG. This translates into CASSQEPYNE. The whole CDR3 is CASSQEPYNEQFF.

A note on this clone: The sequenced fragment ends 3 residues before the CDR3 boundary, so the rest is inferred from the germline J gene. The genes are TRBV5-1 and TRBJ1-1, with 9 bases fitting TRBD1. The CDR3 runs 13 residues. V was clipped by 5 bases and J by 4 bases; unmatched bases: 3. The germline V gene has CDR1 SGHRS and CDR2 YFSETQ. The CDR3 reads CASRGQGPTEAFF. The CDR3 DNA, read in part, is TGCGCCAGCAGAGGACAGGGGCCCACTGAA.

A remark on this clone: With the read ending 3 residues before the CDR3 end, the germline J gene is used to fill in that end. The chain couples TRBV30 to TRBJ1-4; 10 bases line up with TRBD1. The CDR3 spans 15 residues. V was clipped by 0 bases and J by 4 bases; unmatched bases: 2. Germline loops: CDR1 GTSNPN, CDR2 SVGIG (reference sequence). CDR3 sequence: CAWSVGQGDNEKLFF. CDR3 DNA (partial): TGTGCCTGGAGTGTCGGACAGGGGGATAATGAAAAA.

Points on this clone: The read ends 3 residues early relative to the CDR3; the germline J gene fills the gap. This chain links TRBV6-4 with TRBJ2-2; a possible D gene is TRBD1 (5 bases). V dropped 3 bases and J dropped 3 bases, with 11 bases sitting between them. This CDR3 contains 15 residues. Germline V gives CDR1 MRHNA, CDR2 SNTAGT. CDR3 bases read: TGTGCCAGCAGTGAAAGGCCAGGGTACACCGGGGAG. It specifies CASSERPGYTGE. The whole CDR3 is CASSERPGYTGELFF.

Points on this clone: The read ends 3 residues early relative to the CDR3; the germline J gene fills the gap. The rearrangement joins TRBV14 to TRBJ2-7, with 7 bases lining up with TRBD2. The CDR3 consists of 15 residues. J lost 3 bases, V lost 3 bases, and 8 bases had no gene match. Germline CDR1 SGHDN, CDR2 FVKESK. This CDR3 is CASSQAAGILYEQYF. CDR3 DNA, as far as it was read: TGTGCCAGCAGCCAGGCAGCGGGGATTCTCTACGAG.

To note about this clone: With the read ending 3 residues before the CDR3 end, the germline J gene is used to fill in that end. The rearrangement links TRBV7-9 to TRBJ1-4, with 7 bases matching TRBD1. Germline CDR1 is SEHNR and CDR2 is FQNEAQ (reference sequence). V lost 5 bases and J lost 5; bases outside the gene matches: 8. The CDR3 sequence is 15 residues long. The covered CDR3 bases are TGTGCCAGCAGCACGGGGACAGCCAAGAATGAAAAA. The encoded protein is CASSTGTAKNEK. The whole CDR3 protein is CASSTGTAKNEKLFF.